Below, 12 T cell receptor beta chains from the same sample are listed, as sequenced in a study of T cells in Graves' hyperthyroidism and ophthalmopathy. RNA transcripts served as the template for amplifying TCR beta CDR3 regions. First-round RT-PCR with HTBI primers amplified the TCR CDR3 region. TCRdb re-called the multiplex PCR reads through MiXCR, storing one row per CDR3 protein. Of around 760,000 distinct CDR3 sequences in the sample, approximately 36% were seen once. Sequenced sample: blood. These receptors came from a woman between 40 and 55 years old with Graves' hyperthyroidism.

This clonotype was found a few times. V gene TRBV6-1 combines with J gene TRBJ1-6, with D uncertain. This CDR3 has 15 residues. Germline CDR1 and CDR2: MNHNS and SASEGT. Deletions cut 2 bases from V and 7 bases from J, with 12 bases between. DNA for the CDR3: TGTGCCAGCAGTGAAATGGGAGGGTGGAATTCACCCCTCCACTTT. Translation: CASSEMGGWNSPLHF.

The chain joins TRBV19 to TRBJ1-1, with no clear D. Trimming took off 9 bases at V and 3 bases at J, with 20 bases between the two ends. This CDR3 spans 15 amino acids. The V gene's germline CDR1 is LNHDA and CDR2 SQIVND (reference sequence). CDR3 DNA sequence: TGTGCCAGCAGTTCTACCCCTTTGGCAGACACTGAAGCTTTCTTT. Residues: CASSSTPLADTEAFF.

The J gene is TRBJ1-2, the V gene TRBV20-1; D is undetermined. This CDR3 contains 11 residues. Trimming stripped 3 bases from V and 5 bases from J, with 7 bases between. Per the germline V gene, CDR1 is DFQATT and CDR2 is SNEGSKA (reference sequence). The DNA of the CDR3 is TGCAGTGCTAGTCCCCCTTATGGCTACACCTTC. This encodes CSASPPYGYTF.

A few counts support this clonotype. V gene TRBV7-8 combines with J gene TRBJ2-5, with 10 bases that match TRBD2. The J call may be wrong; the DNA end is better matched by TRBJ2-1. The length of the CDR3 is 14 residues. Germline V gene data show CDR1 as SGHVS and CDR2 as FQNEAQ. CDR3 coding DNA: TGTGCCAGCAGCTTACTAGCGGGAGACAATGAGCAGTTCTTC. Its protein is CASSLLAGDNEQFF.

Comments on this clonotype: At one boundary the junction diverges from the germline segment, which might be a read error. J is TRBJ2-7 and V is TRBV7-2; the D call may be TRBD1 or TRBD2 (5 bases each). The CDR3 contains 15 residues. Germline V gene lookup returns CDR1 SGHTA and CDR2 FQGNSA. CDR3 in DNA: TGCGCCAGCAGCCAAGAGAGGGGAGCCTACTACGAGCAGTACTTC. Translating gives CASSQERGAYYEQYF.

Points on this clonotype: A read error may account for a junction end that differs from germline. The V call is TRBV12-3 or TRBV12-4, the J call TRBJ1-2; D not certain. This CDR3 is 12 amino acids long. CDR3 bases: TGTGCCAGCAGTTTAAAATATTATGGCTACGCCTTC. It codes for CASSLKYYGYAF.

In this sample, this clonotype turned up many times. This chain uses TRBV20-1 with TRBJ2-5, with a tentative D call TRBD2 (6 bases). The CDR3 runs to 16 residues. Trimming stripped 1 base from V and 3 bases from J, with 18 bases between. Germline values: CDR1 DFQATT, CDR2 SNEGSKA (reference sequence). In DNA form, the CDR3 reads TGCAGTGCTAGAGGGCGGGGTCCCGTGGATGAAGAGACCCAGTACTTC. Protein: CSARGRGPVDEETQYF.

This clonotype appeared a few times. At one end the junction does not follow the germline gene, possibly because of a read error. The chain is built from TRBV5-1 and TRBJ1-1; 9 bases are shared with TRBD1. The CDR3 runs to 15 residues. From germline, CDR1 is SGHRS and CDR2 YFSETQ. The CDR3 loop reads CASSYNGQGWTEAFF. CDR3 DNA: TGTGCCAGCAGTTATAACGGACAGGGGTGGACTGAAGCTTTCTTT.

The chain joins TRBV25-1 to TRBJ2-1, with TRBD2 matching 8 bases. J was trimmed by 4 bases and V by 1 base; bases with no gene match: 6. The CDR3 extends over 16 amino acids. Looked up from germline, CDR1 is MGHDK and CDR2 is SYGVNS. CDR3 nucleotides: TGTGCCAGCAGTGAATCGGGGGGGCTCTCGTACAATGAGCAGTTCTTC. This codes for CASSESGGLSYNEQFF.

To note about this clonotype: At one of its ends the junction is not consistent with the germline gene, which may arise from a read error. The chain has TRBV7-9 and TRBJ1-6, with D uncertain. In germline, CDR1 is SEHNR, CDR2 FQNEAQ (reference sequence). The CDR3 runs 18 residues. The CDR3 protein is CASSPYGIGSSYNSPLHF. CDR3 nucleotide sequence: TGCGCCAGCAGCCCTTACGGAATTGGGAGCTCCTATAATTCACCCCTCCACTTT. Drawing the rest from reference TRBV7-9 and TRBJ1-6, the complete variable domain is DTGVSQNPRHKITKRGQNVTFRCDPISEHNRLYWYRQTLGQGPEFLTYFQNEAQLEKSRLLSDRFSAERPKGSFSTLEIQRTEQGDSAMYLCASSPYGIGSSYNSPLHFGNGTRLTVT.

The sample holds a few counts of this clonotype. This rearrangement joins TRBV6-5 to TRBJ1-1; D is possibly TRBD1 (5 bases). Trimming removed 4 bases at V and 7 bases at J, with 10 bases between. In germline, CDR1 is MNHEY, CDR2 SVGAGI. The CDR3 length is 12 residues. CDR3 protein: CASSSWDVEAFF. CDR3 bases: TGTGCCAGCAGTTCCTGGGACGTTGAAGCTTTCTTT.

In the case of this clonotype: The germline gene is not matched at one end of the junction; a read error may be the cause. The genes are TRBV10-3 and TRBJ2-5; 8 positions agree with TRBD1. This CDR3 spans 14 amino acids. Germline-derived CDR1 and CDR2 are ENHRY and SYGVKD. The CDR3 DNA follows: TGTGCCAGCAGTGACTCGACAGGGGAGGAGACCCAGTACTTC. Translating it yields CASSDSTGEETQYF.